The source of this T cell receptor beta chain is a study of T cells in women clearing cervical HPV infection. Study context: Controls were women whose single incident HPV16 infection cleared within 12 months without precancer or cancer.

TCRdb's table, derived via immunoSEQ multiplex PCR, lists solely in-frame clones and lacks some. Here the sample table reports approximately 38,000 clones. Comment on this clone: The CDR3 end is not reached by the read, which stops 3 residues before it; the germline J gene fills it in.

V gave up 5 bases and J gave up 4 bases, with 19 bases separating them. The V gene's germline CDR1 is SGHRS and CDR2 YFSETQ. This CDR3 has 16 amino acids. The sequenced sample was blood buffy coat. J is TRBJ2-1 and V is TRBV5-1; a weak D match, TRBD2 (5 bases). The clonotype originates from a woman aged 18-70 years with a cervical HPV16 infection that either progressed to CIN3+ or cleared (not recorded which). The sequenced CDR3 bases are TGCGCCAGCAGTTCCGACGGGGTCCTTAATTACAATGAG. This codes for CASSSDGVLNYNE. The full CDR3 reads CASSSDGVLNYNEQFF.